This T cell receptor (beta chain) was identified in a study of T-cell reconstitution after alpha-beta-depleted transplantation in children. Preparation of the TCRbeta library was carried out with unique molecular identifiers. TCRdb itself ran the PCR reads through MiXCR, one entry per CDR3 protein. The sample shows 600,000 to 700,000 distinct CDR3 sequences, about 15% of them seen only once. This CDR3 has 14 residues. Trimming took 2 bases from V and 2 from J, leaving 6 bases between them. CDR1 and CDR2 from the germline V gene are MNHEY and SVGAGI. In this sample, this clonotype turned up many times.

The gene calls are TRBV6-5 and TRBJ2-2; D remains unclear. Sequenced here: PBMCs from the stem cell graft donor, sampled from the stem cell graft. The TCR originated in a human donor who donated a stem cell graft to a child with acute myeloid leukemia. For the CDR3, the DNA is TGTGCCAGCAGTTACAGCGATAACACCGGGGAGCTGTTTTTT. This translates into CASSYSDNTGELFF.